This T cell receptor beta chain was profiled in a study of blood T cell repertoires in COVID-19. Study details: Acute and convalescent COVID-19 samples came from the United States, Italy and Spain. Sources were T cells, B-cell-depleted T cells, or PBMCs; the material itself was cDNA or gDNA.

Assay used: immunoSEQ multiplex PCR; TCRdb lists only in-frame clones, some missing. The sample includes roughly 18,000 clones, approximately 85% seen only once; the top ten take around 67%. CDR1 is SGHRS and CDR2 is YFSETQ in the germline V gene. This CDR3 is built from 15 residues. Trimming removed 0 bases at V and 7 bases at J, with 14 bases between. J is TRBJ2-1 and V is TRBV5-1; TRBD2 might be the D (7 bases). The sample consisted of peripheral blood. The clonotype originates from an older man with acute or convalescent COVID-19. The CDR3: CASSLGGGAVNEQFF. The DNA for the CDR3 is TGCGCCAGCAGCTTGGGTGGGGGGGCAGTTAATGAGCAGTTCTTC.